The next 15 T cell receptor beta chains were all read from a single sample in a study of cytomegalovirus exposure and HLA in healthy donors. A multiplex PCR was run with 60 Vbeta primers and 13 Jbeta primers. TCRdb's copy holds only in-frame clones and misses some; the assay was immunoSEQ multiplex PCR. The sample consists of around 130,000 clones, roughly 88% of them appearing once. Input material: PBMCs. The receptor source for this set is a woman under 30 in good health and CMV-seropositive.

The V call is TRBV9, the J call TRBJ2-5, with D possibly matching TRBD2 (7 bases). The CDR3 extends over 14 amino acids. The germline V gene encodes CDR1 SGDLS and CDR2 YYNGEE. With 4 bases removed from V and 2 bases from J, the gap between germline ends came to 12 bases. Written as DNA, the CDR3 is TGTGCCAGCAGCCCGCGGGGGCTTCAAGAGACCCAGTACTTC. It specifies CASSPRGLQETQYF.

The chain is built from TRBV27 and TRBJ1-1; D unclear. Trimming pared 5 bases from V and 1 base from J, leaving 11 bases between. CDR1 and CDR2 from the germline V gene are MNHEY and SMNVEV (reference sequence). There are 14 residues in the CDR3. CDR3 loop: CASSPRSGNTEAFF. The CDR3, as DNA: TGTGCCAGCAGTCCGCGATCAGGGAACACTGAAGCTTTCTTT.

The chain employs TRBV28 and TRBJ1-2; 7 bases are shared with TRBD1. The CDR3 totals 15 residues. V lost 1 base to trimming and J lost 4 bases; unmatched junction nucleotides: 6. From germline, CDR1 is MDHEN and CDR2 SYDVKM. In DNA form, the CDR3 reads TGTGCCAGCAGTTTATTGGGACAGTTAAGCTATGGCTACACCTTC. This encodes CASSLLGQLSYGYTF.

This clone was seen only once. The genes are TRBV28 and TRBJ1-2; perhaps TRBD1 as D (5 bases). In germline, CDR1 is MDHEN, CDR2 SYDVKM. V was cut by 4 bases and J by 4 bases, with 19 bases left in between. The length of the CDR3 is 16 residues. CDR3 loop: CASSSLGPIQGYGYTF. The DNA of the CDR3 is TGTGCCAGCAGTTCACTTGGACCCATTCAGGGCTATGGCTACACCTTC.

The CDR3 nucleotides are TGTTTCAGGCAGGAGGCGGCATACGAGCAGTACTTC. Translated: CFRQEAAYEQYF. The V and J genes are TRBV2 and TRBJ2-7, with a weak D call TRBD2 (5 bases). The CDR3 runs to 12 residues. CDR1 is SNHLY, CDR2 FYNNEI, per germline.

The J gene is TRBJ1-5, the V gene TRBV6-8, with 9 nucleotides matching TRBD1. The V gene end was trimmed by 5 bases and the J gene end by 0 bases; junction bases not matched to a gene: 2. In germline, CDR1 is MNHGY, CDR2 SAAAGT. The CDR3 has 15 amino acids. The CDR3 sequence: CASSRDRVSNQPQHF. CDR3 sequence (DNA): TGTGCCAGCAGTCGGGACAGGGTTAGCAATCAGCCCCAGCATTTT.

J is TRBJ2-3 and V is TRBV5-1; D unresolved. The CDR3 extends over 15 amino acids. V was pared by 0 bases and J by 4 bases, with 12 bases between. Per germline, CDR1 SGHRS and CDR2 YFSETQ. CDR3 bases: TGCGCCAGCAGCTTGGCAGATCAGATTCCAGATACGCAGTATTTT. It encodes CASSLADQIPDTQYF. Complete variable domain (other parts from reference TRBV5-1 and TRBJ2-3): KAGVTQTPRYLIKTRGQQVTLSCSPISGHRSVSWYQQTPGQGLQFLFEYFSETQRNKGNFPGRFSGRQFSNSRSEMNVSTLELGDSALYLCASSLADQIPDTQYFGPGTRLTVL.

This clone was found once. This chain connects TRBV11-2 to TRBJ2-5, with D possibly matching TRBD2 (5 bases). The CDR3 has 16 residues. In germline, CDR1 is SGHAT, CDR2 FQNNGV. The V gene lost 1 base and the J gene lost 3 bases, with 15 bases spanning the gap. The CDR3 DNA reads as TGTGCCAGCAGCTTAGGAACTTACGGGATCGAAGAGACCCAGTACTTC. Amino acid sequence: CASSLGTYGIEETQYF.

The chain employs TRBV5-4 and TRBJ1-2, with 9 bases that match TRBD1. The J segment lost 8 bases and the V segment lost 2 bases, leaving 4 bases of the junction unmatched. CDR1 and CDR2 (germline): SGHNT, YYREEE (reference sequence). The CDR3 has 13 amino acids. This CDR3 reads CASSFTGGDGYTF. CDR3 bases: TGTGCCAGCAGCTTTACAGGGGGCGACGGCTACACCTTC.

DNA of the CDR3: TGTGCCAGTAGTATAGATGACAGCTCCTACAATGAGCAGTTCTTC. The encoded protein is CASSIDDSSYNEQFF. The chain has TRBV19 and TRBJ2-1; tentatively, D is TRBD1 (5 bases). The CDR3 runs to 15 residues. Trimming pared 0 bases from V and 0 bases from J, leaving 6 bases between. Germline V gene lookup returns CDR1 LNHDA and CDR2 SQIVND (reference sequence).

The CDR3 protein is CAGDPDTQYF. DNA of the CDR3: TGTGCCGGAGACCCCGATACGCAGTATTTT. The chain combines TRBV6-4 with TRBJ2-3; no firm D call. Trimming removed 11 bases at V and 6 bases at J, with 9 bases between. The CDR3 length is 10 residues. Germline CDR1 and CDR2: MRHNA and SNTAGT.

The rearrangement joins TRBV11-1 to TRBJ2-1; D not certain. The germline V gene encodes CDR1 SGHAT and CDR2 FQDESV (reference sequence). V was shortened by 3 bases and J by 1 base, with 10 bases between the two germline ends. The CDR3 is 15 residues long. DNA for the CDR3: TGTGCCAGCAGCTTGAGGCAGCCATCCTACAATGAGCAGTTCTTC. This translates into CASSLRQPSYNEQFF.

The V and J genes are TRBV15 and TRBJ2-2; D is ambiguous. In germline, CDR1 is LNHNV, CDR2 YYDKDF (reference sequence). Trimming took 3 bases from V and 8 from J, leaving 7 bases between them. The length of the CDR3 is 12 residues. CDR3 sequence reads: CATSSDLGELFF. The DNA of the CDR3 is TGTGCCACCAGCAGCGACTTGGGGGAGCTGTTTTTT.

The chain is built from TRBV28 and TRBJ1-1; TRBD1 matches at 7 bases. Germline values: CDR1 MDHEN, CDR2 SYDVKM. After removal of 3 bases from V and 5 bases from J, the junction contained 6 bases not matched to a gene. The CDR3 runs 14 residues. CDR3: CASSFGQEGTEAFF. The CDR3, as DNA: TGTGCCAGCAGTTTCGGACAGGAGGGGACTGAAGCTTTCTTT.

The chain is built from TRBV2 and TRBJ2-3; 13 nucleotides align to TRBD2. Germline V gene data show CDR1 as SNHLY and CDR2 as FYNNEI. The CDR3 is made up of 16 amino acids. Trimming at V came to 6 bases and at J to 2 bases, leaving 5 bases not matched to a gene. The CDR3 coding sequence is TGTGCCAGCAGCGGACTAGCGGGGGAACTCACAGATACGCAGTATTTT. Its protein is CASSGLAGELTDTQYF.